Each of the 31 T cell receptor beta chains below was sequenced from the same sample in a study of T cell responses to AZD1222 COVID-19 vaccine. Profiling relied on immunoSEQ multiplex PCR, and the TCRdb table lists in-frame clones only, not all of them. Of under 150,000 clones listed, about 91% are singletons. The starting material was peripheral blood, obtained on day 0 of AZD1222 vaccination. The receptors originated from an adult in good health.

This clone was seen more than once but under ten times. The chain recombines TRBV10-3 with TRBJ2-7, with 7 bases matching TRBD2. CDR3 size: 13 residues. The trim removed 9 bases at V and 0 bases at J, leaving 5 bases unmatched. Germline CDR1 and CDR2: ENHRY and SYGVKD. CDR3 sequence (DNA): TGTGCCATTACGACTAGCTACTCCTACGAGCAGTACTTC. Its protein is CAITTSYSYEQYF.

The chain couples TRBV5-6 to TRBJ2-7; 7 bases agree with TRBD2. The CDR3 runs to 16 residues. Trimming cost V 1 base and J 0 bases; bases outside gene matches: 7. Germline V gene data show CDR1 as SGHDT and CDR2 as YYEEEE. The CDR3 loop is CASSLLSGGSSYEQYF. CDR3 bases: TGTGCCAGCAGCTTGTTGTCGGGAGGCAGCTCCTACGAGCAGTACTTC. Full variable domain (remainder filled in from reference TRBV5-6 and TRBJ2-7): DAGVTQSPTHLIKTRGQQVTLRCSPKSGHDTVSWYQQALGQGPQFIFQYYEEEERQRGNFPDRFSGHQFPNYSSELNVNALLLGDSALYLCASSLLSGGSSYEQYFGPGTRLTVT.

This clone appeared a single time. The chain recombines TRBV7-8 with TRBJ2-3, with 14 positions matching TRBD2. Unmatched junction bases numbered 6, after V lost 5 bases and J lost 8 bases. Germline assignment: CDR1 SGHVS and CDR2 FQNEAQ. This CDR3 is 15 amino acids long. The CDR3: CASSPGLAGAVTQYF. CDR3 sequence (DNA): TGTGCCAGCAGCCCGGGACTAGCGGGAGCCGTTACGCAGTATTTT. Looking up the rest from reference TRBV7-8 and TRBJ2-3 gives the full variable domain: GAGVSQSPRYKVAKRGQDVALRCDPISGHVSLFWYQQALGQGPEFLTYFQNEAQLDKSGLPSDRFFAERPEGSVSTLKIQRTQQEDSAVYLCASSPGLAGAVTQYFGPGTRLTVL.

This chain uses TRBV10-3 with TRBJ1-5, with D hard to call. Trimming took off 0 bases at V and 3 bases at J, with 9 bases between the two ends. This CDR3 contains 15 residues. Germline-derived CDR1 and CDR2 are ENHRY and SYGVKD. The CDR3 DNA sequence: TGTGCCATCAGTGAGTCGATGGGAGTCAATCAGCCCCAGCATTTT. Translation gives CAISESMGVNQPQHF.

The chain recombines TRBV9 with TRBJ2-2; D unclear. The CDR3 totals 13 residues. V lost 0 bases and J lost 6, with 6 bases in between. Germline assignment: CDR1 SGDLS and CDR2 YYNGEE. The CDR3 is CASSVVTAGELFF. CDR3 bases: TGTGCCAGCAGCGTAGTAACTGCCGGGGAGCTGTTTTTT.

The rearrangement uses TRBV5-6 and TRBJ1-4; perhaps TRBD1 as D (6 bases). The V end was cut by 2 bases, the J end by 1 base, with 15 bases between. The V gene's germline CDR1 is SGHDT and CDR2 YYEEEE. CDR3 size: 17 residues. The CDR3 sequence is CASSFRGAAQTNEKLFF. CDR3 nucleotide sequence: TGTGCCAGCAGCTTTAGGGGGGCTGCCCAAACTAATGAAAAACTGTTTTTT.

The gene calls are TRBV4-3 and TRBJ2-7; D is perhaps TRBD1 (6 bases). The length of the CDR3 is 13 residues. V lost 0 bases and J 3 bases, leaving 6 bases between the germline ends. Germline V gene sequence: CDR1 LGHNA, CDR2 YSLEER. The CDR3 DNA reads as TGCGCCAGCAGCCAAGAACAGGGCTACGAGCAGTACTTC. It codes for CASSQEQGYEQYF.

Comment on this clone: Since the CDR3 does not end with the conserved phenylalanine or tryptophan, this likely comes from a read error. It is unclear where the CDR3 begins or ends on the DNA, so no DNA is shown, and the CDR3 is as TCRdb lists it. The chain uses TRBV3-1 (or the pseudogene TRBV3-2) and TRBJ1-2. Counting both end residues, the CDR3 totals 13 amino acids. Germline lookup yields CDR1 LGHDT and CDR2 YNNKEL (reference sequence). The CDR3 sequence is CASRPGTPEIGLL.

The chain employs TRBV6-1 and TRBJ1-3, with D tentatively TRBD1 (5 bases). This CDR3 spans 15 amino acids. Between the trimmed V and J ends, which lost 0 bases and 8 bases, there was a span of 14 bases. Germline V CDR1 and CDR2: MNHNS, SASEGT. DNA for the CDR3: TGTGCCAGCAGTGAAGCGGTAGCAGGGCGGTACACCATATATTTT. Residues: CASSEAVAGRYTIYF.

The chain is built from TRBV5-5 and TRBJ1-1; unclear D gene. Germline CDR1 is SGHKS and CDR2 is YYEKEE (reference sequence). The V end lost 0 bases, the J end lost 0 bases, and 9 bases lay between the germline ends. There are 15 residues in the CDR3. This chain's CDR3 is CASSLVGGVNTEAFF. CDR3 sequence (DNA): TGTGCCAGCAGCTTGGTTGGAGGCGTGAACACTGAAGCTTTCTTT.

This chain connects TRBV5-4 to TRBJ2-1, with D possibly matching TRBD2 (5 bases). Trimming took off 0 bases at V and 6 bases at J, with 10 bases between the two ends. Germline lookup yields CDR1 SGHNT and CDR2 YYREEE (reference sequence). This CDR3 comprises 14 residues. The CDR3, as DNA: TGTGCCAGCAGCTTGGTCGGTAGCGTCAATGAGCAGTTCTTC. It specifies CASSLVGSVNEQFF.

The rearrangement links TRBV6-2 or TRBV6-3 to TRBJ2-7, with TRBD1 matching 9 bases. The V segment lost 0 bases and the J segment 6 bases; nucleotides outside the gene matches: 3. The germline gives CDR1 MNHEY, CDR2 SVGEGT. CDR3 length: 14 amino acids. The CDR3 nucleotides are TGTGCCAGCAGTTACTCGGGACAGGGTCTCGAGCAGTACTTC. It translates to CASSYSGQGLEQYF.

This chain uses TRBV7-2 with TRBJ2-7; the match to TRBD2 covers 10 bases. The trim removed 8 bases at V and 2 bases at J, leaving 12 bases unmatched. Per germline, CDR1 SGHTA and CDR2 FQGNSA. CDR3 length equals 16 residues. The CDR3: CASAARFLAGAYEQYF. CDR3 coding DNA: TGTGCCAGCGCCGCCAGGTTCCTAGCGGGAGCCTACGAGCAGTACTTC.

This chain connects TRBV12-3 or TRBV12-4 to TRBJ2-3; D unresolved. CDR3 size: 13 residues. Trimming left V 8 bases short and J 6 bases short, with 15 bases between. CDR3 DNA: TGTGCCAGCCTAGTGGTGGACGGCGATACGCAGTATTTT. Protein sequence: CASLVVDGDTQYF.

The chain carries TRBV5-1 and TRBJ1-3; D not resolved. This CDR3 comprises 12 residues. Germline assignment: CDR1 SGHRS and CDR2 YFSETQ. Trimming took off 4 bases at V and 11 bases at J, with 13 bases between the two ends. CDR3 sequence: CASSPPPGAIYF. The CDR3 DNA follows: TGCGCCAGCAGCCCCCCTCCAGGCGCCATATATTTT.

The V gene is TRBV7-2, the J gene TRBJ2-7; the D gene is possibly TRBD2 (5 bases). V was clipped by 4 bases and J by 4 bases, with 8 bases between them. Germline CDR1 is SGHTA and CDR2 is FQGNSA. The CDR3 length is 12 residues. The CDR3 DNA reads TGTGCCAGCAGCTCCGGGGTTTACGAGCAGTACTTC. This translates into CASSSGVYEQYF.

This rearrangement joins TRBV5-1 to TRBJ2-5; tentative D call: TRBD2 (6 bases). V shed 2 bases and J shed 5 bases, with 16 bases lying between them. The CDR3 spans 15 residues. Per the germline V gene, CDR1 is SGHRS and CDR2 is YFSETQ. The CDR3 coding sequence is TGCGCCAGCAGCTTTGGCCGGGGCCGGGGGGAGACCCAGTACTTC. Its translation: CASSFGRGRGETQYF.

The rearrangement joins TRBV6-2 or TRBV6-3 to TRBJ1-5; no clear D gene. The V end lost 2 bases, the J end lost 0 bases, and 8 bases lay between the germline ends. Germline V gene sequence: CDR1 MNHEY, CDR2 SVGEGT. CDR3 size: 15 residues. The CDR3 spells CASSYVSPSNQPQHF. CDR3 coding DNA: TGTGCCAGCAGTTACGTCTCACCTAGCAATCAGCCCCAGCATTTT.

The CDR3 DNA reads as TGTGCCAGCAGTTTATCTGGGAGGGCGGCCGCAATCTCTGGAAACACCATATATTTT. The encoded protein is CASSLSGRAAAISGNTIYF. This chain joins TRBV27 and TRBJ1-3; no firm D call. Germline-derived CDR1 and CDR2 are MNHEY and SMNVEV (reference sequence). The CDR3 length is 19 residues. V gave up 0 bases and J gave up 0 bases, with 18 bases separating them.

This clone was found once. The chain employs TRBV4-3 and TRBJ2-1; 14 bases are a match to TRBD2. Trimming at V came to 1 base and at J to 8 bases, leaving 1 base not matched to a gene. The germline gives CDR1 LGHNA, CDR2 YSLEER. This CDR3 has 15 residues. CDR3 region: CASSQGTSGGYEQFF. For the CDR3, the DNA is TGCGCCAGCAGCCAAGGGACTAGCGGGGGGTATGAGCAGTTCTTC.

The J gene is TRBJ1-5, the V gene TRBV18, with 8 nucleotides matching TRBD1. The CDR3 spans 13 residues. The V gene's germline CDR1 is KGHSH and CDR2 LQKENI. Trimming took 3 bases from V and 6 from J; bases not matched to a gene: 1. The CDR3 is CASSPTGAQPQHF. The CDR3 DNA follows: TGTGCCAGCTCACCGACAGGGGCTCAGCCCCAGCATTTT.

Concerning this clone itself: A junction end diverges from the germline sequence, so it may reflect a read error. This rearrangement joins TRBV5-4 to TRBJ2-3; TRBD2 is a possible D gene (6 bases). The CDR3 length is 17 residues. The germline V gene has CDR1 SGHNT and CDR2 YYREEE (reference sequence). CDR3 coding DNA: TGTGCCAGCAGCTTGGCCCGCGGGACTGGAGGCACCGATACGCAGTATTTT. It yields the protein CASSLARGTGGTDTQYF. The full variable domain, rest sourced from reference TRBV5-4 and TRBJ2-3, is ETGVTQSPTHLIKTRGQQVTLRCSSQSGHNTVSWYQQALGQGPQFIFQYYREEENGRGNFPPRFSGLQFPNYSSELNVNALELDDSALYLCASSLARGTGGTDTQYFGPGTRLTVL.

J is TRBJ2-5 and V is TRBV2, with D maybe TRBD1 (5 bases). Per germline, CDR1 SNHLY and CDR2 FYNNEI. V shed 4 bases and J shed 5 bases, with 11 bases lying between them. CDR3 length equals 13 residues. In nucleotides, the CDR3 is TGTGCCAGCAGTGGGGCAGGGCGGGAGACCCAGTACTTC. Encoded protein: CASSGAGRETQYF.

The genes are TRBV11-2 and TRBJ2-7; D remains ambiguous. Between the trimmed V and J ends, which lost 5 bases and 2 bases, there was a span of 16 bases. The CDR3 runs to 15 residues. Germline V gene sequence: CDR1 SGHAT, CDR2 FQNNGV. The CDR3 here is CASSPIRAIPYEQYF. Here the CDR3 DNA reads TGTGCCAGCAGCCCTATCCGGGCCATTCCCTACGAGCAGTACTTC.

V is TRBV29-1 and J is TRBJ1-2, with a possible D match to TRBD1 (6 bases). Trimming stripped 2 bases from V and 7 bases from J, with 11 bases between. This CDR3 is 12 amino acids long. CDR1 SQVTM and CDR2 ANQGSEA come from the germline V gene. Here the CDR3 reads CSVERTALGYTF. The CDR3 DNA follows: TGCAGCGTTGAAAGGACAGCTCTTGGCTACACCTTC.

A few counts support this clone. V usage is TRBV2 and J usage is TRBJ2-1; TRBD2 agrees at 8 bases. This CDR3 spans 14 amino acids. V dropped 6 bases and J dropped 5; count of bases not matched to a gene: 6. Germline-derived CDR1 and CDR2 are SNHLY and FYNNEI. CDR3: CASRKPSGHNEQFF. DNA for the CDR3: TGTGCCAGCAGGAAACCTAGCGGGCACAATGAGCAGTTCTTC. The whole variable domain, remainder taken from reference TRBV2 and TRBJ2-1, is EPEVTQTPSHQVTQMGQEVILRCVPISNHLYFYWYRQILGQKVEFLVSFYNNEISEKSEIFDDQFSVERPDGSNFTLKIRSTKLEDSAMYFCASRKPSGHNEQFFGPGTRLTVL.

A single count supports this clone. The genes are TRBV19 and TRBJ1-1, with D perhaps matching TRBD1 (5 bases). CDR1 is LNHDA and CDR2 is SQIVND in the germline V gene (reference sequence). The CDR3 length is 14 residues. Trimming left V 3 bases short and J 4 bases short, with 12 bases between. The CDR3 DNA reads as TGTGCCAGTAGTATCGGTATTAGGGGCACTGAAGCTTTCTTT. It yields the protein CASSIGIRGTEAFF.

This chain links TRBV29-1 with TRBJ1-1, with D uncertain. The V and J ends lost 4 bases and 4 bases respectively, with 16 bases between them. The CDR3 totals 14 residues. CDR1 and CDR2 (germline): SQVTM, ANQGSEA. The CDR3 region is CSVVLSDFPTEAFF. The CDR3, as DNA: TGCAGCGTTGTTCTCAGTGACTTCCCCACTGAAGCTTTCTTT.

This sequence joins TRBV28 and TRBJ2-2; D call uncertain. The CDR3 spans 12 residues. Germline CDR1 is MDHEN and CDR2 is SYDVKM. The V end was cut by 10 bases, the J end by 3 bases, with 9 bases between. For the CDR3, the DNA is TGTGCCATTCAAGGGTACACCGGGGAGCTGTTTTTT. Residues: CAIQGYTGELFF.

The V and J genes are TRBV19 and TRBJ1-2; 7 bases agree with TRBD1. This CDR3 region has 15 residues. Germline loops: CDR1 LNHDA, CDR2 SQIVND (reference sequence). Losses at the gene ends were 0 bases for V and 4 bases for J; bases not matched to a gene: 5. CDR3 nucleotides: TGTGCCAGTAGTATAGAGGCCAGGGGGGTCTATGGCTACACCTTC. This gives the protein CASSIEARGVYGYTF.

This chain connects TRBV5-1 to TRBJ2-7; D possibly uses TRBD1 or TRBD2 (5 bases each). The CDR3 has 16 residues. The V end lost 1 base, the J end lost 0 bases, and 14 bases lay between the germline ends. The germline V gene has CDR1 SGHRS and CDR2 YFSETQ. DNA for the CDR3: TGCGCCAGCAGCTTGCCCCGGGACGGGCCCTCCTACGAGCAGTACTTC. This translates into CASSLPRDGPSYEQYF.